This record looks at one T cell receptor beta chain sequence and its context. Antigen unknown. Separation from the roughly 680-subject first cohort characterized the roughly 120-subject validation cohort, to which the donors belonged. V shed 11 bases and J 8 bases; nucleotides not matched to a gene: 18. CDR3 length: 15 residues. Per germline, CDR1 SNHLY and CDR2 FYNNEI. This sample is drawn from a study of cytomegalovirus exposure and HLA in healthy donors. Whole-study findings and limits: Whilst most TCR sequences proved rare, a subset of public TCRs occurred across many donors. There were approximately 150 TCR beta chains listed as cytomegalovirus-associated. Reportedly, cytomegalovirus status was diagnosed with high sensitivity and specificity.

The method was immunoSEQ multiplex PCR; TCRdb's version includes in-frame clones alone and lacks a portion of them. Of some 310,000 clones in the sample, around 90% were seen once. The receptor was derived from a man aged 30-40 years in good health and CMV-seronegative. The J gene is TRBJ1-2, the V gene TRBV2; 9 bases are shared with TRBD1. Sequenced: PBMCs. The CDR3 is CADAVQGAPNAGYTF. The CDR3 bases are TGTGCCGACGCCGTACAGGGGGCCCCTAACGCCGGCTACACCTTC.